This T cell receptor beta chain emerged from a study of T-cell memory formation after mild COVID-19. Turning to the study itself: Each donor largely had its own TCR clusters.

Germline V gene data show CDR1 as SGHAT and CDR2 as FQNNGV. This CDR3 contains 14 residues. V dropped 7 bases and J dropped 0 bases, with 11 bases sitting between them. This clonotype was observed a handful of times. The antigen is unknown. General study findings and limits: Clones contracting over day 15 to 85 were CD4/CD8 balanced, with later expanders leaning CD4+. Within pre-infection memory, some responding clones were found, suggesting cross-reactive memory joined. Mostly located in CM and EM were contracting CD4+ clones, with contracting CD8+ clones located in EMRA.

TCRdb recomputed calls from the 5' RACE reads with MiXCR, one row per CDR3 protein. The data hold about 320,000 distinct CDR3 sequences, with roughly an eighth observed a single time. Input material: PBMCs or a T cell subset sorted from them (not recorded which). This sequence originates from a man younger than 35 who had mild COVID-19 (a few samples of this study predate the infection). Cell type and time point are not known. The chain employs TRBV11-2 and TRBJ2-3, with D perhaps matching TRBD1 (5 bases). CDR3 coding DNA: TGTGCCAGCACGGACATGCCTAGCACAGATACGCAGTATTTT. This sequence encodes CASTDMPSTDTQYF. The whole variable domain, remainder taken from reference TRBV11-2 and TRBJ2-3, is EAGVAQSPRYKIIEKRQSVAFWCNPISGHATLYWYQQILGQGPKLLIQFQNNGVVDDSQLPKDRFSAERLKGVDSTLKIQPAKLEDSAVYLCASTDMPSTDTQYFGPGTRLTVL.